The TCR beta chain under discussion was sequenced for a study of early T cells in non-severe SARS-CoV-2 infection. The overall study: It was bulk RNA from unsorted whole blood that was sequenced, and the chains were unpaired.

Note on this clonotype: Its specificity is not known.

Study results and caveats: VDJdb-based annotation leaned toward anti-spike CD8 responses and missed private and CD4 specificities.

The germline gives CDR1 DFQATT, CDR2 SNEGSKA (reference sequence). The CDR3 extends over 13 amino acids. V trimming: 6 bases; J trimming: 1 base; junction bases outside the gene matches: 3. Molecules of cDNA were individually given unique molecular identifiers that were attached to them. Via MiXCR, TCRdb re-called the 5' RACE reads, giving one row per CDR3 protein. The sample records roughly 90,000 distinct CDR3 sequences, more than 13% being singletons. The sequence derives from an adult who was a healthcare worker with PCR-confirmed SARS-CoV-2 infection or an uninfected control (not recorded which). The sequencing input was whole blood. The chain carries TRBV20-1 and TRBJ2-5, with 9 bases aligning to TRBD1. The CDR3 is CSAPTGGQETQYF. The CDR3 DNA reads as TGCAGTGCCCCGACAGGGGGCCAAGAGACCCAGTACTTC.